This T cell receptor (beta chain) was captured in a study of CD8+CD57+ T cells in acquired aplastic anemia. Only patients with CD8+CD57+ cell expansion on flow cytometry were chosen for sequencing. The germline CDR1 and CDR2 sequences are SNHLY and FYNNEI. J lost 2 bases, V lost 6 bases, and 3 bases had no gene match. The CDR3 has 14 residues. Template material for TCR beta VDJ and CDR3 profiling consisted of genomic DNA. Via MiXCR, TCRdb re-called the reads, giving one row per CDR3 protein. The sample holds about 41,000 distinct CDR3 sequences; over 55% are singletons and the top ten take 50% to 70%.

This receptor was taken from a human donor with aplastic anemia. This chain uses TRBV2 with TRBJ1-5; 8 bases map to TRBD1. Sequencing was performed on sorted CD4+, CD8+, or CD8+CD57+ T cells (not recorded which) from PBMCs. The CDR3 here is CASRPTGGNQPQHF. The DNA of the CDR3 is TGTGCCAGCAGACCGACAGGGGGCAATCAGCCCCAGCATTTT.